These T cell receptor beta chains were read from a single sample in a study of blood T cell repertoires in COVID-19. The assay was immunoSEQ multiplex PCR, and TCRdb's table has in-frame clones only and misses some. The table has some 66,000 clones, about 80% seen once. Sequencing was done on a sample of peripheral blood. The receptors originated from an elderly woman with acute or convalescent COVID-19. CDR3s include the opening cysteine and the closing phenylalanine or tryptophan. The D gene is left open where the match is weak. Size is stated for part of the rows, as once, few or many counts, or as a class when the clone is expanded.

j_call: TRBJ1-5; v_call: TRBV27; d_call: -; clone_size: -; cdr3_aa: CASRRTADSNQPQHF; cdr3_nt: TGTGCCAGCAGGCGGACAGCGGATAGCAATCAGCCCCAGCATTTT
j_call: TRBJ1-5; v_call: TRBV3-1/TRBV3-2; d_call: -; clone_size: -; cdr3_aa: CASSQGGGGSQHF; cdr3_nt: TGTGCCAGCAGCCAAGGTGGGGGGGGGTCCCAGCATTTT
j_call: TRBJ2-3; v_call: TRBV27; d_call: TRBD2; clone_size: -; cdr3_aa: CASSPRGKRGTDTQYF; cdr3_nt: TGTGCCAGCAGTCCGCGGGGAAAGCGGGGGACAGATACGCAGTATTTT
j_call: TRBJ2-1; v_call: TRBV7-7; d_call: TRBD2; clone_size: -; cdr3_aa: CASSLLAGDEQFF; cdr3_nt: TGTGCTAGCAGCTTACTAGCGGGAGATGAGCAGTTCTTC
j_call: TRBJ1-3; v_call: TRBV6-5; d_call: -; clone_size: few; cdr3_aa: CCSQGDSGNTIYF; cdr3_nt: TGTTGTTCACAGGGAGACTCTGGAAACACCATATATTTT
j_call: TRBJ1-5; v_call: TRBV2; d_call: -; clone_size: -; cdr3_aa: CASTDSNQPQHF; cdr3_nt: TGTGCCAGCACAGATAGCAATCAGCCCCAGCATTTT
j_call: TRBJ2-7; v_call: TRBV6-5; d_call: TRBD2; clone_size: once; cdr3_aa: CASFGLAGGGEQYF; cdr3_nt: TGTGCCAGCTTCGGACTAGCGGGAGGAGGAGAGCAGTACTTC
j_call: TRBJ2-1; v_call: TRBV24-1; d_call: -; clone_size: -; cdr3_aa: CAIEGGYNEQFF; cdr3_nt: TGTGCCATCGAGGGCGGCTACAATGAGCAGTTCTTC
j_call: TRBJ2-6; v_call: TRBV2; d_call: TRBD2; clone_size: -; cdr3_aa: CASRGYSGKAGANVLTF; cdr3_nt: TGTGCCAGCAGGGGTTATAGCGGGAAGGCTGGGGCCAACGTCCTGACTTTC
j_call: TRBJ2-7; v_call: TRBV7-9; d_call: TRBD2; clone_size: -; cdr3_aa: CASSPRGGRADEQYF; cdr3_nt: TGTGCCAGCAGTCCCCGCGGCGGGAGGGCCGACGAGCAGTACTTC
j_call: TRBJ2-2; v_call: TRBV18; d_call: TRBD2; clone_size: -; cdr3_aa: CASSPQTSGRSGELFF; cdr3_nt: TGTGCCAGCTCACCACAAACTAGCGGGAGATCCGGGGAGCTGTTTTTT
j_call: TRBJ2-1; v_call: TRBV29-1; d_call: -; clone_size: -; cdr3_aa: CSVGVGGGNEQFF; cdr3_nt: TGCAGCGTTGGGGTGGGAGGGGGTAATGAGCAGTTCTTC
j_call: TRBJ2-3; v_call: TRBV7-3; d_call: -; clone_size: few; cdr3_aa: CASSPGKDTQYF; cdr3_nt: TGTGCCAGCAGCCCCGGGAAGGATACGCAGTATTTT
j_call: TRBJ1-4; v_call: TRBV28; d_call: TRBD1; clone_size: -; cdr3_aa: CASSFLTGPATNEKLFF; cdr3_nt: TGTGCCAGCAGTTTCCTGACAGGGCCCGCAACTAATGAAAAACTGTTTTTT
j_call: TRBJ2-7; v_call: TRBV3-1/TRBV3-2; d_call: -; clone_size: -; cdr3_aa: CASSLLYEQYF; cdr3_nt: TGTGCCAGCAGCCTACTCTACGAGCAGTACTTC
j_call: TRBJ1-1; v_call: TRBV11-3; d_call: -; clone_size: -; cdr3_aa: CASSLQGTNTEAFF; cdr3_nt: TGTGCCAGCAGCTTACAGGGGACGAACACTGAAGCTTTCTTT
j_call: TRBJ1-1; v_call: TRBV11-1; d_call: -; clone_size: -; cdr3_aa: CASSLLSEGNTEAFF; cdr3_nt: TGTGCCAGCAGCTTGCTCAGCGAGGGGAACACTGAAGCTTTCTTT
j_call: TRBJ1-2; v_call: TRBV5-4; d_call: -; clone_size: -; cdr3_aa: CASSLTLGSGYTF; cdr3_nt: TGTGCCAGCAGCTTGACCCTCGGTAGTGGCTACACCTTC
j_call: TRBJ2-1; v_call: TRBV6-2/TRBV6-3; d_call: TRBD1; clone_size: -; cdr3_aa: CASSYAGQGYNEQFF; cdr3_nt: TGTGCCAGCAGTTACGCGGGACAGGGGTACAATGAGCAGTTCTTC
j_call: TRBJ2-1; v_call: TRBV12-3/TRBV12-4; d_call: -; clone_size: -; cdr3_aa: CASSLGPYNEQFF; cdr3_nt: TGTGCCAGCAGTTTAGGGCCGTACAATGAGCAGTTCTTC
j_call: TRBJ1-1; v_call: TRBV7-9; d_call: -; clone_size: few; cdr3_aa: CASSPSTGYTEAFF; cdr3_nt: TGTGCCAGCAGCCCATCTACAGGGTATACTGAAGCTTTCTTT
j_call: TRBJ2-3; v_call: TRBV5-1; d_call: TRBD2; clone_size: -; cdr3_aa: CASSAGLAAKQYF; cdr3_nt: TGCGCCAGCAGCGCCGGACTAGCGGCCAAGCAGTATTTT
j_call: TRBJ1-6; v_call: TRBV4-1; d_call: -; clone_size: -; cdr3_aa: CASSQTITGSGSPLHF; cdr3_nt: TGCGCCAGCAGCCAAACGATTACAGGGAGTGGTTCACCCCTCCACTTT
j_call: TRBJ2-2; v_call: TRBV7-9; d_call: -; clone_size: -; cdr3_aa: CASSLALGSGELFF; cdr3_nt: TGTGCCAGCAGCTTAGCGCTCGGGTCCGGGGAGCTGTTTTTT
j_call: TRBJ1-5; v_call: TRBV28; d_call: -; clone_size: once; cdr3_aa: CASSPPGMMSNQPQHF; cdr3_nt: TGTGCCAGCAGCCCTCCAGGGATGATGAGCAATCAGCCCCAGCATTTT
j_call: TRBJ2-6; v_call: TRBV7-2; d_call: -; clone_size: -; cdr3_aa: CASTAILRGSGANVLTF; cdr3_nt: TGTGCCAGCACCGCTATCCTAAGGGGCTCTGGGGCCAACGTCCTGACTTTC
j_call: TRBJ2-1; v_call: TRBV9; d_call: -; clone_size: few; cdr3_aa: CASTPGVSSYNEQFF; cdr3_nt: TGTGCCAGCACTCCAGGGGTTTCCTCCTACAATGAGCAGTTCTTC
j_call: TRBJ2-1; v_call: TRBV25-1; d_call: -; clone_size: once; cdr3_aa: CASSEWGQGGGEQFF; cdr3_nt: TGTGCCAGCAGTGAATGGGGGCAGGGGGGCGGTGAGCAGTTCTTC
j_call: TRBJ2-6; v_call: TRBV29-1; d_call: TRBD2; clone_size: once; cdr3_aa: CSAVTPGPSGIPGANVLTF; cdr3_nt: TGCAGCGCCGTCACCCCGGGCCCTAGCGGGATTCCTGGGGCCAACGTCCTGACTTTC
j_call: TRBJ1-1; v_call: TRBV5-1; d_call: TRBD1; clone_size: few; cdr3_aa: CASSLDRGSWAFF; cdr3_nt: TGCGCCAGCAGCCTGGACAGGGGAAGTTGGGCTTTCTTT
j_call: TRBJ2-1; v_call: TRBV25-1; d_call: TRBD2; clone_size: once; cdr3_aa: CASSDQRTSINNEQFF; cdr3_nt: TGTGCCAGCAGTGACCAAAGGACTAGCATCAACAATGAGCAGTTCTTC
j_call: TRBJ2-5; v_call: TRBV14; d_call: -; clone_size: -; cdr3_aa: CASSHPRGGATQYF; cdr3_nt: TGTGCCAGCAGCCACCCTAGAGGGGGGGCGACCCAGTACTTC
j_call: TRBJ1-4; v_call: TRBV21-1; d_call: -; clone_size: -; cdr3_aa: CASSKGPEKLFF; cdr3_nt: TGTGCCAGCAGCAAAGGGCCGGAAAAACTGTTTTTT
j_call: TRBJ1-2; v_call: TRBV28; d_call: TRBD1; clone_size: -; cdr3_aa: CASSLGETGAF; cdr3_nt: TGTGCCAGCAGTTTAGGGGAGACAGGGGCCTTC
j_call: TRBJ1-2; v_call: TRBV30; d_call: TRBD1; clone_size: -; cdr3_aa: CAWSPGQGYGYTF; cdr3_nt: TGTGCCTGGAGTCCCGGACAGGGTTATGGCTACACCTTC
j_call: TRBJ1-2; v_call: TRBV19; d_call: -; clone_size: -; cdr3_aa: CASSIGPSGYTF; cdr3_nt: TGTGCCAGTAGTATAGGTCCTTCGGGCTACACCTTC
j_call: TRBJ1-2; v_call: TRBV9; d_call: TRBD1; clone_size: -; cdr3_aa: CASSGHPGQEDGYTF; cdr3_nt: TGTGCCAGCAGCGGCCATCCGGGACAGGAGGATGGCTACACCTTC
j_call: TRBJ2-7; v_call: TRBV4-3; d_call: -; clone_size: -; cdr3_aa: CASSQDLAGSYEQYF; cdr3_nt: TGCGCCAGCAGCCAAGATCTGGCGGGCTCCTACGAGCAGTACTTC
j_call: TRBJ2-7; v_call: TRBV28; d_call: TRBD1; clone_size: -; cdr3_aa: CASSLYGQGYYEQYF; cdr3_nt: TGTGCCAGCAGCCTCTATGGACAGGGTTACTACGAGCAGTACTTC
j_call: TRBJ2-3; v_call: TRBV28; d_call: TRBD2; clone_size: -; cdr3_aa: CASSSPASGSTDTQYF; cdr3_nt: TGTGCCAGCAGTTCCCCGGCTAGCGGGAGCACAGATACGCAGTATTTT
j_call: TRBJ1-5; v_call: TRBV6-8; d_call: -; clone_size: -; cdr3_aa: CATVIVQGLNQPQHF; cdr3_nt: TGTGCCACCGTTATTGTACAGGGCCTCAATCAGCCCCAGCATTTT
j_call: TRBJ1-1; v_call: TRBV18; d_call: -; clone_size: once; cdr3_aa: CASSPSDTINTEAFF; cdr3_nt: TGTGCCAGCTCACCCTCGGACACTATTAACACTGAAGCTTTCTTT
j_call: TRBJ1-6; v_call: TRBV2; d_call: -; clone_size: once; cdr3_aa: CASRGEGRSPLHF; cdr3_nt: TGTGCCAGCAGGGGAGAGGGCCGTTCACCCCTCCACTTT
j_call: TRBJ2-1; v_call: TRBV5-1; d_call: TRBD1; clone_size: once; cdr3_aa: CASSPGQGTYNEQFF; cdr3_nt: TGCGCCAGCAGCCCGGGACAGGGCACTTACAATGAGCAGTTCTTC
j_call: TRBJ1-6; v_call: TRBV5-1; d_call: TRBD1; clone_size: -; cdr3_aa: CASSQSGQGDYPLHF; cdr3_nt: TGCGCCAGCAGCCAATCGGGGCAGGGGGATTACCCCCTCCACTTT
j_call: TRBJ2-7; v_call: TRBV7-6; d_call: TRBD1; clone_size: -; cdr3_aa: CASSLGQRTYEQYF; cdr3_nt: TGTGCCAGCAGCTTGGGACAGCGCACCTACGAGCAGTACTTC
j_call: TRBJ2-3; v_call: TRBV6-2/TRBV6-3; d_call: TRBD1; clone_size: once; cdr3_aa: CASSYPRGTGTPDTQYF; cdr3_nt: TGTGCCAGCAGTTACCCGAGAGGGACAGGGACCCCAGATACGCAGTATTTT
j_call: TRBJ2-1; v_call: TRBV6-5; d_call: -; clone_size: -; cdr3_aa: CASSYSLVNEQFF; cdr3_nt: TGTGCCAGCAGTTACTCCCTAGTTAATGAGCAGTTCTTC
j_call: TRBJ1-1; v_call: TRBV28; d_call: -; clone_size: -; cdr3_aa: CASIRGGAAAEAFF; cdr3_nt: TGTGCCAGTATTCGAGGGGGGGCAGCGGCTGAAGCTTTCTTT
j_call: TRBJ2-3; v_call: TRBV5-1; d_call: TRBD2; clone_size: -; cdr3_aa: CASSSMAGGGTDTQYF; cdr3_nt: TGCGCCAGCAGCTCCATGGCGGGAGGTGGGACAGATACGCAGTATTTT
j_call: TRBJ2-1; v_call: TRBV18; d_call: -; clone_size: -; cdr3_aa: CASSPGESPYNEQFF; cdr3_nt: TGTGCCAGCTCACCTGGAGAATCTCCCTACAATGAGCAGTTCTTC
j_call: TRBJ2-1; v_call: TRBV27; d_call: TRBD2; clone_size: -; cdr3_aa: CASSPTPGGARVEQFF; cdr3_nt: TGTGCCAGCAGCCCCACCCCGGGGGGGGCCCGGGTTGAGCAGTTCTTC
j_call: TRBJ2-7; v_call: TRBV19; d_call: TRBD1; clone_size: -; cdr3_aa: CASSIAPGQGIRQYF; cdr3_nt: TGTGCCAGTAGTATTGCCCCGGGACAGGGGATTCGGCAGTACTTC
j_call: TRBJ1-5; v_call: TRBV5-3; d_call: TRBD1; clone_size: -; cdr3_aa: CARSGEQGKPNQPQHF; cdr3_nt: TGTGCCAGAAGCGGGGAACAGGGGAAACCAAATCAGCCCCAGCATTTT